This is a list of T cell receptor beta chains from one sample in a study of blood T cell repertoires in COVID-19. Some clones are missing from TCRdb's copy, which holds only in-frame ones; the method was immunoSEQ multiplex PCR. The data hold tens of thousands of clones, with over 80% observed a single time. Specimen: peripheral blood. These receptors originate from an older woman with acute or convalescent COVID-19. Each CDR3 is given with its conserved first and last residue. D genes are given only for firm matches. The size of a clone is reported for some rows only, either as once, few or many, or as a class for expanded clones.

V,J,size,D,DNA,CDR3
TRBV18,TRBJ1-2,.,.,TGTGCCAGCTCATCGACGGAGGGTAGGAACTATGGCTACACCTTC,CASSSTEGRNYGYTF
TRBV5-4,TRBJ2-7,.,TRBD2,TGTGCCAGCAGCTCCGGGACTAGGGCTGCGGACGAGCAGTACTTC,CASSSGTRAADEQYF
TRBV13,TRBJ1-2,.,TRBD1,TGTGCCAGCAGCTTGGGACAGATCACTAACTATGGCTACACCTTC,CASSLGQITNYGYTF
TRBV9,TRBJ1-6,.,.,TGTGCCAGCAGCGTCGGACATCTGAATTCACCCCTCCACTTT,CASSVGHLNSPLHF
TRBV5-1,TRBJ2-5,.,.,TGCGCCAGCAGCTTGGGAGTCCAAGAGACCCAGTACTTC,CASSLGVQETQYF
TRBV6-5,TRBJ2-3,.,.,TGTGCCAGCACCCAGCGCGAGACCACAGATACGCAGTATTTT,CASTQRETTDTQYF
TRBV29-1,TRBJ2-2,.,.,TGCAGCGCCTCCCTGGGCCGACCTTCCGGGGAGCTGTTTTTT,CSASLGRPSGELFF
TRBV5-1,TRBJ2-5,.,TRBD1,TGCGCCAGCAGCTTGGGGACAGGGGGAGAGACCCAGTACTTC,CASSLGTGGETQYF
TRBV5-1,TRBJ1-4,.,.,TGCGCCAGCAGCCTTGACAGTTTGGAAGAAAAACTGTTTTTT,CASSLDSLEEKLFF
TRBV6-6,TRBJ1-5,once,.,TGTGCCAGCAGTTTGCCAGTCCGCAATCAGCCCCAGCATTTT,CASSLPVRNQPQHF
TRBV5-6,TRBJ1-6,once,.,TGTGCCAGCAGTACGGGTCCTCTCTATAATTCACCCCTCCACTTT,CASSTGPLYNSPLHF
TRBV11-2,TRBJ2-1,.,.,TGTGCCAGCAGCCAAATCCAGGGTAGGGACAATGAGCAGTTCTTC,CASSQIQGRDNEQFF
TRBV28,TRBJ1-2,.,TRBD1,TGTGCCAGCAGTAGATACCGTACAGGGGTAGTCGGCTACACCTTC,CASSRYRTGVVGYTF
TRBV28,TRBJ2-7,.,TRBD2,TGTGCCAGCAGTTTGGGCGGGGGGGCTTACGAGCAGTACTTC,CASSLGGGAYEQYF
TRBV9,TRBJ1-3,.,TRBD1,TGTGCCAGCAGCGTAGGTTACGGCGGACAGGAGCATTTT,CASSVGYGGQEHF
TRBV3-1/TRBV3-2,TRBJ2-1,once,TRBD1,TGTGCCAGCAGCCCTTCTCCCGGGACAGGAGAATGGAATGAGCAGTTCTTC,CASSPSPGTGEWNEQFF
TRBV7-2,TRBJ1-2,.,TRBD1,TGTGCCAGCAGCCTTAGTCGGGCCTCAGGGGGCTATGGCTACACCTTC,CASSLSRASGGYGYTF
TRBV5-6,TRBJ1-4,.,.,TGTGCCAGCAGCATAAGGGACATTCAACTGTTTTTT,CASSIRDIQLFF
TRBV6-2/TRBV6-3,TRBJ1-5,.,.,TGTGCCAGCAGTTACCTCCGGGGGAATCAGCCCCAGCATTTT,CASSYLRGNQPQHF
TRBV2,TRBJ1-1,.,.,TGTGCCAGCACCCTAAGGGAGGGAACTGAAGCTTTCTTT,CASTLREGTEAFF
TRBV6-5,TRBJ1-1,.,TRBD1,TGTGCCAGCAGTCCGCGACAGGGGGGGAACACTGAAGCTTTCTTT,CASSPRQGGNTEAFF
TRBV6-2/TRBV6-3,TRBJ1-1,.,.,TGTGCCAGCAGTCCGACAGGAAGCCGGAACACTGAAGCTTTCTTT,CASSPTGSRNTEAFF
TRBV18,TRBJ1-2,.,.,TGTGCCAGCTCACCTCCGGCAGGGGTTTACGGCTACACCTTC,CASSPPAGVYGYTF
TRBV5-1,TRBJ1-2,.,TRBD1,TGCGCCAGCAGCTTAAGAGGACAGGGGGCTGACGGCTACACCTTC,CASSLRGQGADGYTF
TRBV18,TRBJ1-1,once,.,TGTGCCAGCTCACCACGAGATACAGGGATGAACACTGAAGCTTTCTTT,CASSPRDTGMNTEAFF
TRBV15,TRBJ2-7,.,.,TGTGCCACCAGTCAAGGTAGCGGTCCCTCCTACGAGCAGTACTTC,CATSQGSGPSYEQYF
TRBV7-8,TRBJ2-7,.,.,TGTGCCAGCAGCCAAAGGGAGTACGAGCAGTACTTC,CASSQREYEQYF
TRBV7-9,TRBJ1-3,.,TRBD1,TGTGCCAGCAGCCCTTGGACAGGGGAAAGGAACACCATATATTTT,CASSPWTGERNTIYF
TRBV5-4,TRBJ1-2,few,.,TGTGCCAGCAGCTTAAGACAGACAACTAACTATGGCTACACCTTC,CASSLRQTTNYGYTF
TRBV6-5,TRBJ1-2,once,TRBD1,TGTGCCAGCGACAGGGGGCGAAACTATGGCTACACCTTC,CASDRGRNYGYTF
TRBV30,TRBJ1-6,.,.,TGTGCCTGGGGACAATCGGGCTCACCCCTCCACTTT,CAWGQSGSPLHF
TRBV5-4,TRBJ2-3,.,TRBD2,TGTGCCAGCAGCAGCCCTAGCGGGGAGACCACAGATACGCAGTATTTT,CASSSPSGETTDTQYF
TRBV11-1,TRBJ2-3,.,TRBD2,TGTGCCAGCAGCCCCCGCCGGACTAGCTCAGATACGCAGTATTTT,CASSPRRTSSDTQYF
TRBV11-2,TRBJ1-1,.,.,TGTGCATCCCGCCGGGACACTGAAGCTTTCTTT,CASRRDTEAFF
TRBV28,TRBJ2-2,.,.,TGTGCCAGCAGTTTCGACGATCCGGGCGGGGAGCTGTTTTTT,CASSFDDPGGELFF
TRBV7-2,TRBJ2-5,.,TRBD1,TGTGCCAGCAGCGAACAGGGACAGCAAGAGACCCAGTACTTC,CASSEQGQQETQYF
TRBV4-1,TRBJ2-5,.,.,TGCGCCAGCAGCTTGTACTTAGGGGCGTTCGCTCAAGAGACCCAGTACTTC,CASSLYLGAFAQETQYF
TRBV7-2,TRBJ2-2,few,.,TGTGCCAGCAGCTTAATGGTACCTAGCGTGCCGGGGGAGCTGTTTTTT,CASSLMVPSVPGELFF
TRBV6-5,TRBJ1-2,once,TRBD1,TGTGCCAGCAGCGACCGACAGGGGAACTATGGCTACACCTTC,CASSDRQGNYGYTF
TRBV10-3,TRBJ2-7,.,TRBD2,TGTGCCATTAGGATGCCCCCGGGACTAGCCCAGTACTTC,CAIRMPPGLAQYF
TRBV20-1,TRBJ2-3,.,.,TGCAGTGCTAGTCCTGAAACACACGATACGCAGTATTTT,CSASPETHDTQYF
TRBV9,TRBJ2-3,few,TRBD2,TGTGCCAGCAGCGTAGCGGGAGGATCCACAGATACGCAGTATTTT,CASSVAGGSTDTQYF
TRBV7-9,TRBJ2-3,.,.,TGTGCCAGCAGCTTGGGCGGGACAGATACGCAGTATTTT,CASSLGGTDTQYF
TRBV2,TRBJ1-4,.,.,TGTGCCCTTAAGAGTGACAGTTCGAATGAAAAACTGTTTTTT,CALKSDSSNEKLFF
TRBV19,TRBJ1-2,.,TRBD1,TGTGCCAGTAGGGACAGGATTTTGGCTAACTATGGCTACACCTTC,CASRDRILANYGYTF
TRBV3-1/TRBV3-2,TRBJ1-2,.,.,TGTGCCAGCAGTTTGGAGTCGAACTATGGCTACACCTTC,CASSLESNYGYTF
TRBV7-9,TRBJ2-5,.,.,TGTGCCAGCAGCTTACAGGGGTTGGAGACCCAGTACTTC,CASSLQGLETQYF
TRBV19,TRBJ1-1,.,.,TGTGCCAGTAGTATGCAATCGGGAAACACCGCTGAAGCTTTCTTT,CASSMQSGNTAEAFF
TRBV5-6,TRBJ1-1,.,.,TGTGCCAGCTCCCTGGAGGGAAGGAACACTGAAGCTTTCTTT,CASSLEGRNTEAFF
TRBV20-1,TRBJ1-2,.,.,TGCAGTGCTAGTAGGAAGGGAGTTAACTATGGCTACACCTTC,CSASRKGVNYGYTF
TRBV24-1,TRBJ2-7,.,.,TGTGCCACCAGTGACTTAGGAGGGGAAGACGAGCAGTACTTC,CATSDLGGEDEQYF